The 12 T cell receptor beta chains reported below all come from one sample, sequenced in a study of T cells in Graves' hyperthyroidism and ophthalmopathy. Amplification yielded TCR beta CDR3 regions, with RNA transcripts as the source. A set of HTBI primers served as the primers for a first-round RT-PCR of the TCR CDR3. MiXCR was run by TCRdb on the multiplex PCR reads, yielding one entry per CDR3 protein. The sample consists of hundreds of thousands of distinct CDR3 sequences, just over 35% of them appearing once. Sequences were obtained from blood. Receptors originate from a middle-aged woman with Graves' hyperthyroidism.

This clonotype came up many times. The V and J genes are TRBV20-1 and TRBJ1-2, with 9 nucleotides matching TRBD1. Germline CDR1 is DFQATT and CDR2 is SNEGSKA (reference sequence). V shed 2 bases, J shed 4 bases, and the junction held 8 bases outside the gene matches. This CDR3 is built from 15 residues. The CDR3 loop is CSARQGGTGSYGYTF. The DNA of the CDR3 is TGCAGTGCTAGACAGGGGGGGACAGGGAGCTATGGCTACACCTTC.

This clonotype was observed a few times. This chain joins TRBV5-1 and TRBJ1-5; possibly TRBD1 for D (5 bases). CDR1 is SGHRS and CDR2 is YFSETQ in the germline V gene. This CDR3 contains 13 residues. Between the trimmed V and J ends, which lost 5 bases and 10 bases, there was a span of 16 bases. The CDR3 spells CASRVGGTGPQHF. CDR3 nucleotide sequence: TGCGCCAGCAGGGTGGGGGGAACGGGACCCCAGCATTTT.

V and J are TRBV5-1 and TRBJ2-5, with D maybe TRBD1 (6 bases). The CDR3 sequence is 16 residues long. CDR1 and CDR2 from the germline V gene are SGHRS and YFSETQ. V gave up 0 bases and J gave up 2 bases, with 14 bases separating them. CDR3 sequence (DNA): TGCGCCAGCAGCTTGGGGACAGCGACCATGCAAGAGACCCAGTACTTC. It encodes CASSLGTATMQETQYF.

In its sample, this clonotype was seen many times. V gene TRBV20-1 combines with J gene TRBJ1-2; D ambiguous. The germline V and J ends were trimmed by 1 base and 2 bases, with 8 bases remaining between them. Looked up from germline, CDR1 is DFQATT and CDR2 is SNEGSKA (reference sequence). The CDR3 length is 13 residues. The CDR3 region has the DNA TGCAGTGCTAGAGTCCGGACCAACTATGGCTACACCTTC. Translation: CSARVRTNYGYTF.

At least ten counts were recorded for this clonotype. The chain couples TRBV7-2 to TRBJ2-7, with unresolved D. Looked up from germline, CDR1 is SGHTA and CDR2 is FQGNSA. This CDR3 is built from 14 residues. V lost 3 bases, J lost 0 bases, and 9 bases lay in between. CDR3 nucleotide sequence: TGTGCCAGCAGCTTCCCCAGGTACTCCTACGAGCAGTACTTC. Its translation: CASSFPRYSYEQYF.

Many counts were recorded for this clonotype. This chain joins TRBV7-6 and TRBJ1-1; 9 bases are a match to TRBD1. Germline V gene data show CDR1 as SGHVS and CDR2 as FNYEAQ. Trimming took 5 bases from V and 8 from J; bases not matched to a gene: 6. The CDR3 consists of 13 residues. CDR3 loop: CASSNNRGREAFF. The CDR3 bases are TGTGCCAGCAGCAATAACAGGGGGCGGGAAGCTTTCTTT.

The chain combines TRBV30 with TRBJ2-5; tentatively, D is TRBD2 (6 bases). V lost 0 bases, J lost 3 bases, and 11 bases lay in between. CDR3 size: 14 residues. Germline CDR1 reads GTSNPN; CDR2 reads SVGIG (reference sequence). For the CDR3, the DNA is TGTGCCTGGAGTGTGACCGGAGGGAAAGAGACCCAGTACTTC. It codes for CAWSVTGGKETQYF.

The V call is TRBV28, the J call TRBJ1-1, with D unresolved. V was pared by 3 bases and J by 0 bases, with 11 bases between. Germline CDR1 is MDHEN and CDR2 is SYDVKM. CDR3 length equals 15 residues. CDR3 nucleotide sequence: TGTGCCAGCAGTTTTTTGGAGCGAGTGAACACTGAAGCTTTCTTT. Protein sequence: CASSFLERVNTEAFF.

Concerning this clonotype: Mismatch with germline at one junction end may stem from a read error. The V call is TRBV2, the J call TRBJ1-5; maybe TRBD1 (6 bases). Germline CDR1 and CDR2: SNHLY and FYNNEI. There are 14 residues in the CDR3. The CDR3 DNA sequence: TGTGCCAGCAGTGGGACAGCTTCTAATCAGCCCCGGCATTTT. It yields the protein CASSGTASNQPRHF. Full variable domain (rest looked up from reference TRBV2 and TRBJ1-5): EPEVTQTPSHQVTQMGQEVILRCVPISNHLYFYWYRQILGQKVEFLVSFYNNEISEKSEIFDDQFSVERPDGSNFTLKIRSTKLEDSAMYFCASSGTASNQPRHFGDGTRLSIL.

The chain joins TRBV28 to TRBJ1-2; D is undetermined. The V and J ends lost 6 bases and 1 base respectively, with 9 bases between them. Looked up from germline, CDR1 is MDHEN and CDR2 is SYDVKM. The CDR3 extends over 13 amino acids. The CDR3 nucleotides are TGTGCCAGCAGAGCGGACCTTAACTATGGCTACACCTTC. Translation gives CASRADLNYGYTF.

The V call is TRBV27, the J call TRBJ2-7, with 9 bases fitting TRBD1. V gave up 5 bases and J gave up 13 bases; unmatched junction bases: 6. This CDR3 is 11 amino acids long. CDR1 is MNHEY, CDR2 SMNVEV, per germline (reference sequence). This chain's CDR3 is CASSPGQGEYF. As DNA, the CDR3 is TGTGCCAGCAGTCCGGGACAGGGAGAATACTTC.

Many counts were recorded for this clonotype. J is TRBJ1-1 and V is TRBV7-2; 10 bases align to TRBD1. V was clipped by 0 bases and J by 5 bases; unmatched bases: 3. CDR1 and CDR2 (germline): SGHTA, FQGNSA. This CDR3 comprises 15 residues. In DNA form, the CDR3 reads TGTGCCAGCAGCTTAGCGACAGGGGGCACGACTGAAGCTTTCTTT. Encoded protein: CASSLATGGTTEAFF.